This record looks at one TCR beta chain sequence and its context. This record belongs to a study of T cell repertoires in cytomegalovirus infection. V was clipped by 0 bases and J by 2 bases, with 6 bases between them. The length of the CDR3 is 14 residues. The germline gives CDR1 SGHRS, CDR2 YFSETQ. TCRdb called the reads again in MiXCR, with one record for every CDR3 protein. The data show approximately 750,000 distinct CDR3 sequences, about 40% seen once. The sample comprised PBMCs. This TCR was sampled from a human donor in good health (CMV status not recorded). Some clones in this sample may be carry-over from other donors' samples. V and J are TRBV5-1 and TRBJ1-5, with D possibly being TRBD1 (5 bases). CDR3 sequence (DNA): TGCGCCAGCAGCTTGGGGGGGTGCAATCAGCCCCAGCATTTT. This sequence encodes CASSLGGCNQPQHF.